This T cell receptor (beta chain) was identified in a study of T-cell reconstitution after alpha-beta-depleted transplantation in children. Preparation of the TCRbeta library used unique molecular identifiers. TCRdb analysed the PCR reads with MiXCR anew, one entry per CDR3 protein. The data contain a few hundred thousand distinct CDR3 sequences, approximately 9.8% of them singletons. This clonotype was picked up many times. This CDR3 is built from 14 residues. V was cut by 0 bases and J by 5 bases, with 9 bases left in between. Germline CDR1 and CDR2: SGHRS and YFSETQ. Sequences were derived from PBMCs from the stem cell graft donor, sampled from the stem cell graft. The receptor's source is a human donor who donated a stem cell graft to a child with SCID. This chain connects TRBV5-1 to TRBJ1-5, with D tentatively TRBD1 (6 bases). The CDR3 DNA reads as TGCGCCAGCAGCTTGGAGGGGGGTGATCAGCCCCAGCATTTT. Its translation: CASSLEGGDQPQHF.